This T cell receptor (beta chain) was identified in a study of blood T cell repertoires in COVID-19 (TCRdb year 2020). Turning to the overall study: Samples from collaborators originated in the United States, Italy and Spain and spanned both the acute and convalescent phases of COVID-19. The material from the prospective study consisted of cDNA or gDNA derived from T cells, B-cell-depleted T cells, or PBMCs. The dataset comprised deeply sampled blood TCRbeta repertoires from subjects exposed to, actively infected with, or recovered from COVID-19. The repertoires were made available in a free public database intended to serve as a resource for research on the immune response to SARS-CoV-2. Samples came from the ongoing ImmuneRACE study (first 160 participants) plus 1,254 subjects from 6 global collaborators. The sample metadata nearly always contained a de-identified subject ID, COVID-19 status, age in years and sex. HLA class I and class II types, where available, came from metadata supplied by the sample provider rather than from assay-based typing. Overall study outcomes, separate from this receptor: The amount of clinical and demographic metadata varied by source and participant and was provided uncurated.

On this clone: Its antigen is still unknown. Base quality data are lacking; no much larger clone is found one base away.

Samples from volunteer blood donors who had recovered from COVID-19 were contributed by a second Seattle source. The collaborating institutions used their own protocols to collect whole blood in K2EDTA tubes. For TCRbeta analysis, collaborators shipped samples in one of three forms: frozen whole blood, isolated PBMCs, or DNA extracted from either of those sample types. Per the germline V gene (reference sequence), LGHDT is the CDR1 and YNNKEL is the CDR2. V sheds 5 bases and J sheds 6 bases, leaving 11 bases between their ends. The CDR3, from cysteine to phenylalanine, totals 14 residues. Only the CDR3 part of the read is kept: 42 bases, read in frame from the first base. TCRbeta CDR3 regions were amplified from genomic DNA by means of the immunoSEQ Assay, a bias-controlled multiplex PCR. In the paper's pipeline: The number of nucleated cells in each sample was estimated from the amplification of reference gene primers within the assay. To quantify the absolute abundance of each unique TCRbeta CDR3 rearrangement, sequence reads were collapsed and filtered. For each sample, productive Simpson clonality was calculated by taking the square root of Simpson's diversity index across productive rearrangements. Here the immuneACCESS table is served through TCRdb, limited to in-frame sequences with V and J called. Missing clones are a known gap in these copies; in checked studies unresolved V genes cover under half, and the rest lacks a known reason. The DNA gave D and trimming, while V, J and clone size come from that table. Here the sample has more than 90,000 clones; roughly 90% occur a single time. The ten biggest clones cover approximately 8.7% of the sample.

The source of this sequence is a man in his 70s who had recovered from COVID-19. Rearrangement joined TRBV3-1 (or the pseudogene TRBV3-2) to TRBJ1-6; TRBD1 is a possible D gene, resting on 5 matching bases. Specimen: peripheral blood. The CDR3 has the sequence CASSARQGNSPLHF. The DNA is TGTGCCAGCAGCGCCCGTCAGGGTAATTCACCCCTCCACTTT.